The TCR beta chain described here comes from a study of blood T cell repertoires in COVID-19 (dated by TCRdb to 2020 to 2022). As for the study more broadly: Samples from collaborators originated in the United States, Italy and Spain and spanned both the acute and convalescent phases of COVID-19. The material from the prospective study consisted of cDNA or gDNA derived from T cells, B-cell-depleted T cells, or PBMCs. Deeply sampled blood TCRbeta repertoires from subjects exposed to, actively infected with, or recovered from COVID-19 were included in the dataset. A freely available public database, intended as a resource for researchers studying the immune response to SARS-CoV-2, is where the repertoires were released. The samples were drawn from two sources: the first 160 participants of the ongoing ImmuneRACE study, and 1,200 or so subjects contributed by 6 global collaborators. A de-identified subject ID, COVID-19 status, age in years and sex were almost always included in the sample metadata. HLA class I and class II types, where available, came from metadata supplied by the sample provider rather than from assay-based typing. The study at large found these results: The quantity of clinical and demographic metadata differed by source and by participant and was supplied without curation.

The immunoSEQ Assay, a bias-controlled multiplex PCR, was used to amplify TCRbeta CDR3 regions from genomic DNA. The authors' analysis ran thus. The number of nucleated cells in each sample was estimated by amplification of reference gene primers within the assay. To quantify the absolute abundance of each unique TCRbeta CDR3 rearrangement, sequence reads were collapsed and filtered. Productive Simpson clonality was computed per sample as the square root of Simpson's diversity index over productive rearrangements. The table was pulled from immuneACCESS by TCRdb, which kept in-frame rearrangements only. Such tables lose some clones; where checked, under half of the loss comes from unresolved V genes, and the rest has no known cause. The V and J calls and the clone size are those of that table, but D and trimming were determined from the DNA. The sample table records roughly 100,000 clones; about 91% of these occur just once. About 3.9% of the sample is held by the ten biggest clonotypes.

Whole blood was collected in K2EDTA tubes by collaborating institutions according to the institutions' own protocols. For TCRbeta analysis, collaborators shipped samples as frozen whole blood, isolated PBMCs, or DNA extracted from either of those sample types. A remark on this clone: The antigen it recognizes is unknown. The record has no base qualities; no much larger clone is one base away.

This receptor was taken from a young man with acute or convalescent COVID-19. Sequenced material: peripheral blood.

In nucleotides, the sequence is TGTGCCAGTAGTGATGTACAGGGGGCCACCGGGGAGCTGTTTTTT. Its protein reads: CASSDVQGATGELFF. The sequence joins TRBV19 to TRBJ2-2; 9 central nucleotides agree with TRBD1. Here V drops 5 bases and J drops 4 bases, and the junction holds 5 bases not matched to any gene. The CDR3 goes from the cysteine to the phenylalanine over 15 residues. This entry keeps only the CDR3 DNA: 45 bases, framed from base 1. The germline V gene encodes CDR1 LNHDA and CDR2 SQIVND (reference sequence).